The clone carrying this T cell receptor beta chain was seen ten or more times. The target antigen is unknown. This sample was included in a study of CD8 T cells in ankylosing spondylitis. The study, taken as a whole, reports: Seven or eight highly homologous variants made up a TCR beta motif, and this motif appeared characteristic of ankylosing spondylitis blood.

Libraries for TCR beta were made by quantitative 5'-RACE with molecular barcodes. From the 5' RACE reads, TCRdb called clonotypes with MiXCR, one entry per CDR3 protein. In the table there are fewer than 250,000 distinct CDR3 sequences, about 10% of which are singletons. Sequenced input: blood, either unsorted or a sorted T cell fraction (not recorded which). The source is a male donor with ankylosing spondylitis or in good health (not recorded which).

The CDR3 is CASSQEPSALQFF. As DNA, the CDR3 is TGTGCCAGCAGCCAAGAACCTAGCGCCTTGCAGTTCTTC. The V and J genes are TRBV3-1 and TRBJ2-1, with D possibly being TRBD2 (6 bases). Looked up from germline, CDR1 is LGHDT and CDR2 is YNNKEL (reference sequence). CDR3 length: 13 residues. The V end was cut by 0 bases, the J end by 12 bases, with 12 bases between.